The clone carrying this TCR beta chain was seen a single time. The CDR3 has 15 residues. V shed 5 bases and J 5 bases; nucleotides not matched to a gene: 8. The germline CDR1 and CDR2 sequences are SGHTA and FQGNSA. The data derive from a study of STAT5B mutations in CD4+ large granular lymphocyte leukemia. Libraries were prepared by immunoSEQ multiplex PCR; TCRdb keeps only in-frame clonotypes and omits some of them. The table lists about 23,000 clones, 82% of them singletons. The source of this sequence is a human donor in good health. The sequencing sample was made of CD4+ T cells from blood buffy coats. The J gene is TRBJ2-2, the V gene TRBV7-2; TRBD1 matches 7 bases. CDR3 sequence reads: CASSATGAGTGELFF. CDR3 DNA sequence: TGTGCCAGCAGCGCTACAGGGGCCGGAACCGGGGAGCTGTTTTTT.